Listed below are T cell receptor beta chains from one sample, sequenced in a study of vaccination effects on CD4 cells after COVID-19. Sequencing was performed with immunoSEQ multiplex PCR; in TCRdb, only in-frame clones are kept and a portion is missing. The data contain under 25,000 clones, roughly 74% of them singletons. Which antigens these TCRs recognize remains unknown. Sequencing was performed on CD4+ T cells from PBMCs cultured with a peptide pool, taken before COVID-19 vaccination. These receptor sequences come from a human donor who had a prior SARS-CoV-2 infection. The CDR3 runs from the conserved cysteine through the conserved F or W. D genes are given only for firm matches. The size field is filled for only some rows; it gives once, few, many or a size class.

>-|TRBJ1-1|TRBV18|-
TGTGCCAGCTCAAGGTCCCCTGGGAACACTGAAGCTTTCTTT
CASSRSPGNTEAFF
>-|TRBJ2-3|TRBV18|TRBD2
TGTGCCAGCTCATCCCAACAGCGGGGGGGTCCAACGCAGTATTTT
CASSSQQRGGPTQYF
>-|TRBJ2-2|TRBV7-6|-
TGTGCCAGCAGCTTACCCACACGAGGGACCGGGGAGCTGTTTTTT
CASSLPTRGTGELFF
>-|TRBJ2-2|TRBV2|-
TGTGCCAGCAGGGGTGACGGAGCGAACACCGGGGAGCTGTTTTTT
CASRGDGANTGELFF
>-|TRBJ2-3|TRBV5-1|TRBD1
TGCGCCAGCAGCAGGGACAGGGGTAGCACAGATACGCAGTATTTT
CASSRDRGSTDTQYF
>-|TRBJ2-5|TRBV11-2|TRBD1
TGTGCCAGCAGCTTCCCTCCGGGACAGGGCTTCCAAGAGACCCAGTACTTC
CASSFPPGQGFQETQYF
>-|TRBJ2-7|TRBV6-6|TRBD2
TGTGCCAGCAAAACTGACCCTAGCGGATACGAGCAGTACTTC
CASKTDPSGYEQYF
>-|TRBJ2-5|TRBV24-1|TRBD1
TGTGCCACCAGTGGCCCCTCCGGGACAGGGCAAGAGACCCAGTACTTC
CATSGPSGTGQETQYF
>-|TRBJ2-7|TRBV18|TRBD2
TGTGCCAGCTCCTTAGGACTAGCGGGGACGACCTACGAGCAGTACTTC
CASSLGLAGTTYEQYF
>-|TRBJ2-3|TRBV5-4|TRBD2
TGTGCCAGCAGCGCCGGGACTAGTTTGACGGATACGCAGTATTTT
CASSAGTSLTDTQYF
>-|TRBJ2-7|TRBV20-1|TRBD1
TGCAGTGCTAGTGGGAGACAGGGCTCCTACGAGCAGTACTTC
CSASGRQGSYEQYF
>-|TRBJ2-7|TRBV30|TRBD1
TGTGCCTGGAGTGGAACCCCGGGACAGGGAACCTCCTACGAGCAGTACTTC
CAWSGTPGQGTSYEQYF
>-|TRBJ1-6|TRBV4-2|TRBD1
TGTGCCAGCAGCCAACCAGGGACAGATCTTAATTCACCCCTCCACTTT
CASSQPGTDLNSPLHF
>once|TRBJ2-1|TRBV7-6|-
TGTGCCAGCAGCTCCTCGCCAGGTGGCACCAATGAGCAGTTCTTC
CASSSSPGGTNEQFF
>-|TRBJ2-7|TRBV7-2|-
TGTGCCAGCAGCCCCCAGGGGGGCCATGGCTCCTACGAGCAGTACTTC
CASSPQGGHGSYEQYF
>-|TRBJ2-7|TRBV4-1|TRBD1
TGCGCCAGCAGCCAAGCTAGACAGGGAGAGTACGAGCAGTACTTC
CASSQARQGEYEQYF
>once|TRBJ2-7|TRBV5-8|TRBD2
TGTGCCAGCAGCTTACTCGTGACTAGCGGCAAAATCTACGAGCAGTACTTC
CASSLLVTSGKIYEQYF
>-|TRBJ2-1|TRBV7-2|TRBD2
TGTGCCAGCAGCTTAACTCGACTAGCGGGGGTTGAGCAGTTCTTC
CASSLTRLAGVEQFF
>-|TRBJ1-5|TRBV6-5|TRBD1
TGTGCCAGCACCCGGACAGGGGACGGCAATCAGCCCCAGCATTTT
CASTRTGDGNQPQHF
>-|TRBJ2-2|TRBV4-2|TRBD2
TGTGCCAGCAGCCAAGGGACTAGCGGGGGTTCCGGGGAGCTGTTTTTT
CASSQGTSGGSGELFF
>-|TRBJ1-5|TRBV6-2/TRBV6-3|TRBD1
TGTGCCAGCAGTTACTCGGGACAGGCCCAGCCCCAGCATTTT
CASSYSGQAQPQHF
>large|TRBJ2-7|TRBV4-1|-
TGCGCCAGCAGCCAAGATCAGGGAATGGTGCAGTACTTC
CASSQDQGMVQYF
>-|TRBJ2-7|TRBV2|TRBD1
TGTGCCAGCATCCGGGACAGGGTGTCCTACGAGCAGTACTTC
CASIRDRVSYEQYF
>-|TRBJ1-5|TRBV4-1|-
TGCGCCAGCAGCCCGACAGACAGACTCGATCAGCCCCAGCATTTT
CASSPTDRLDQPQHF
>-|TRBJ2-5|TRBV7-2|TRBD2
TGTGCCAGCAGCTTAACAGGGGTAGCGGGGGGAAAAGAGACCCAGTACTTC
CASSLTGVAGGKETQYF
>-|TRBJ1-4|TRBV3-1/TRBV3-2|TRBD1
TGTGCCAGCAGCCAAGCGTGGACAGGGGGTAATGAAAAACTGTTTTTT
CASSQAWTGGNEKLFF
>-|TRBJ2-2|TRBV7-3|-
TGTGCCAGCGGTCCGGGTCACACCGGGGAGCTGTTTTTT
CASGPGHTGELFF
>once|TRBJ1-2|TRBV5-6|-
TGTGCCAGCAGCTTGGCCGGGAAGGGGTGGGTCTATGGCTACACCTTC
CASSLAGKGWVYGYTF
>-|TRBJ2-1|TRBV29-1|TRBD1
TGCAGCGTCCGTGGACAGGGGAGGGGGGAGCAGTTCTTC
CSVRGQGRGEQFF
>-|TRBJ1-1|TRBV5-1|-
TGCGCCAGCAGTTTAGAACCTCAGGGTTCAACTGAAGCTTTCTTT
CASSLEPQGSTEAFF